The clone carrying this T cell receptor beta chain was detected a few times. Its specificity is not known. The data were obtained in a study of T cells in Graves' hyperthyroidism and ophthalmopathy. The V end lost 0 bases, the J end lost 6 bases, and 13 bases lay between the germline ends. The CDR3 loop spans 15 amino acids. Germline CDR1 reads SGHRS; CDR2 reads YFSETQ. TCR beta CDR3 regions were amplified from RNA. When the TCR CDR3 underwent first-round RT-PCR, the HTBI primer set was used. TCRdb recomputed calls from the multiplex PCR reads with MiXCR, one row per CDR3 protein. This table holds roughly 380,000 distinct CDR3 sequences, about 15% found once. Patients aged 18 to 65 had newly diagnosed hyperthyroidism lasting under 2 months. Study conclusions and caveats: Most thyroid clonotypes expanded above 0.001 appeared in blood too.

The sample was blood. This clonotype was obtained from a woman aged 60-70 years with Graves' hyperthyroidism. The chain joins TRBV5-1 to TRBJ2-1; a weak D match, TRBD1 (5 bases). CDR3 nucleotides: TGCGCCAGCAGCTTGGCCTCAGGGTTGGGCAATGAGCAGTTCTTC. This gives the protein CASSLASGLGNEQFF.